The T cell receptor (beta chain) described here comes from a study of T-cell reconstitution after alpha-beta-depleted transplantation in children. V was pared by 7 bases and J by 0 bases, with 4 bases between. This CDR3 has 11 amino acids. Unique molecular identifiers were used in preparing the TCRbeta library. TCRdb reprocessed the PCR reads with MiXCR, giving one entry per CDR3 protein. The sample consists of around 960,000 distinct CDR3 sequences, roughly 29% of them appearing once. This clonotype was seen more than once but under ten times. The material was PBMCs, mostly from graft donor cells, obtained 360 days after TCRalphabeta/CD19-depleted stem cell transplant. This TCR derives from a boy less than two years old who had a stem cell transplant for SCID, so the T cells may come from the graft donor. The chain has TRBV12-3 or TRBV12-4 and TRBJ2-7; D unresolved. The CDR3 loop reads CASKSSYEQYF. CDR3 nucleotide sequence: TGTGCCAGCAAATCCTCCTACGAGCAGTACTTC.